These 29 T cell receptor beta chains originate from one sample sequenced in a study of Ad26.COV2.S vaccination and SARS-CoV-2 variants. TCRdb's copy holds only in-frame clones and misses some; the assay was immunoSEQ multiplex PCR. The sample lists about 680,000 clones; about 90% were seen once. Treatment in this sample: approximately 18 received Ad26.COV2.S at low or high dose, single or two shots; roughly five received placebo; per-sample allocation not given. Following the first vaccine or placebo injection, samples were taken on day 63. The sample consisted of peripheral blood, taken in a trial of Ad26.COV2.S vaccine versus placebo. These receptors all stem from a person between 18 and 60 years old who received the Ad26.COV2.S COVID-19 vaccine or a placebo.

The chain combines TRBV11-2 with TRBJ2-3; TRBD1 is a possible D gene (6 bases). The CDR3 covers 15 residues. Germline V gene lookup returns CDR1 SGHAT and CDR2 FQNNGV. Trimming removed 0 bases at V and 4 bases at J, with 11 bases between. CDR3 nucleotides: TGTGCCAGCAGCTTAGAATGGGGGCGGCCAGATACGCAGTATTTT. Residues: CASSLEWGRPDTQYF. Based on the CDR3 plus reference TRBV11-2 and TRBJ2-3, the full variable domain is EAGVAQSPRYKIIEKRQSVAFWCNPISGHATLYWYQQILGQGPKLLIQFQNNGVVDDSQLPKDRFSAERLKGVDSTLKIQPAKLEDSAVYLCASSLEWGRPDTQYFGPGTRLTVL.

This chain uses TRBV7-9 with TRBJ2-7; TRBD1 might be the D (5 bases). This CDR3 region has 15 residues. Trimming pared 4 bases from V and 2 bases from J, leaving 15 bases between. Germline CDR1 SEHNR, CDR2 FQNEAQ (reference sequence). The CDR3, as DNA: TGTGCCAGCAGCTCCTTCCAGGACACGGCCTACGAGCAGTACTTC. This encodes CASSSFQDTAYEQYF.

The V and J genes are TRBV10-3 and TRBJ2-7, with D unresolved. V dropped 2 bases and J dropped 1 base, with 12 bases sitting between them. The CDR3 is 15 amino acids. Germline-derived CDR1 and CDR2 are ENHRY and SYGVKD. The CDR3 region has the DNA TGTGCCATCAGTGAGGTCGAGAGGAATTCCTACGAGCAGTACTTC. Protein: CAISEVERNSYEQYF.

This chain joins TRBV2 and TRBJ2-3; D not resolved. Germline V gene lookup returns CDR1 SNHLY and CDR2 FYNNEI. The CDR3 length is 12 residues. V lost 6 bases and J 2 bases, leaving 6 bases between the germline ends. The CDR3 DNA reads as TGTGCCAGCAGCCTGACCACAGATACGCAGTATTTT. It encodes CASSLTTDTQYF.

The rearrangement uses TRBV18 and TRBJ1-3, with D hard to call. The CDR3 is 15 residues long. Germline assignment: CDR1 KGHSH and CDR2 LQKENI. Trimming left V 2 bases short and J 0 bases short, with 8 bases between. The CDR3 here is CASSPDGISGNTIYF. In nucleotides, the CDR3 is TGTGCCAGCTCACCAGACGGGATCTCTGGAAACACCATATATTTT.

The chain recombines TRBV5-1 with TRBJ2-5, with TRBD1 matching over 9 bases. The V segment lost 4 bases and the J segment 4 bases; nucleotides outside the gene matches: 8. CDR1 is SGHRS and CDR2 is YFSETQ in the germline V gene. This CDR3 spans 15 amino acids. CDR3 amino acids: CASSPQAQGAETQYF. In DNA form, the CDR3 reads TGCGCCAGCAGCCCCCAGGCACAGGGGGCAGAGACCCAGTACTTC.

This clone occurred once. The chain recombines TRBV4-1 with TRBJ2-3, with D tentatively TRBD1 (6 bases). The V gene's germline CDR1 is MGHRA and CDR2 YSYEKL. The length of the CDR3 is 15 residues. With 1 base removed from V and 4 bases from J, the gap between germline ends came to 12 bases. The CDR3 reads CASSQGQGLPDTQYF. The CDR3 DNA sequence: TGCGCCAGCAGCCAAGGGCAGGGGCTCCCAGATACGCAGTATTTT.

The CDR3 reads CASSFPQGTGELFF. The CDR3 DNA sequence: TGTGCCAGCAGCTTCCCGCAGGGCACCGGGGAGCTGTTTTTT. The J gene is TRBJ2-2, the V gene TRBV7-2; maybe TRBD1 (5 bases). V lost 3 bases to trimming and J lost 4 bases, with 9 bases between them. The CDR3 consists of 14 residues. Germline CDR1 is SGHTA and CDR2 is FQGNSA.

The chain links TRBV19 to TRBJ2-5; 8 positions match TRBD1. Germline V CDR1 and CDR2: LNHDA, SQIVND (reference sequence). Trimming at V came to 5 bases and at J to 1 base, leaving 9 bases not matched to a gene. The CDR3 consists of 16 residues. The CDR3 DNA sequence: TGTGCCAGTAGTGCCCGGGACAGGCGAGTCCAAGAGACCCAGTACTTC. Translation gives CASSARDRRVQETQYF.

This clone was found a few times. The chain combines TRBV4-3 with TRBJ1-2; weak D call: TRBD1 (6 bases). V lost 5 bases and J 8 bases, leaving 30 bases between the germline ends. Germline CDR1 reads LGHNA; CDR2 reads YSLEER. The CDR3 length is 18 residues. The CDR3 DNA sequence: TGCGCCAGCAGCTATAAGACAGGCGGGGGCCCATTTTTGCACGGCTACACCTTC. Translation gives CASSYKTGGGPFLHGYTF.

This clone was counted a single time. The chain uses TRBV7-2 and TRBJ2-7; D is undetermined. The V gene's germline CDR1 is SGHTA and CDR2 FQGNSA. The CDR3 covers 12 residues. Trimming shortened V by 5 bases and J by 2 bases, and 7 bases separated the two germline ends. CDR3 in DNA: TGTGCCAGCAGCGCGCAACCCTACGAGCAGTACTTC. This translates into CASSAQPYEQYF.

Note on this clone: Other nucleotide sequences in the sample specify the same CDR3. The rearrangement uses TRBV30 and TRBJ2-7, with unresolved D. Germline V gene lookup returns CDR1 GTSNPN and CDR2 SVGIG (reference sequence). This CDR3 region has 11 residues. Trimming removed 1 base at V and 2 bases at J, with 3 bases between. CDR3 nucleotides: TGTGCCTGGAGTGGGACCTACGAGCAGTACTTC. Translation: CAWSGTYEQYF.

V usage is TRBV6-1 and J usage is TRBJ1-5, with D possibly TRBD1 on 5 matching bases. The CDR3 consists of 14 residues. V was shortened by 2 bases and J by 6 bases, with 11 bases between the two germline ends. Looked up from germline, CDR1 is MNHNS and CDR2 is SASEGT. CDR3: CASSENGGFQPQHF. The DNA for the CDR3 is TGTGCCAGCAGTGAAAACGGGGGATTTCAGCCCCAGCATTTT.

In nucleotides, the CDR3 is TGTGCCAGCAGTGACGGGGCCGCAGCCAAAAACATTCAGTACTTC. It yields the protein CASSDGAAAKNIQYF. The chain has TRBV2 and TRBJ2-4, with D perhaps being TRBD1 or TRBD2 (5 bases each). The V and J ends lost 3 bases and 0 bases respectively, with 9 bases between them. CDR3 size: 15 residues. Germline lookup yields CDR1 SNHLY and CDR2 FYNNEI. Together with reference TRBV2 and TRBJ2-4, the CDR3 gives the full variable domain: EPEVTQTPSHQVTQMGQEVILRCVPISNHLYFYWYRQILGQKVEFLVSFYNNEISEKSEIFDDQFSVERPDGSNFTLKIRSTKLEDSAMYFCASSDGAAAKNIQYFGAGTRLSVL.

The chain uses TRBV5-4 and TRBJ1-2, with TRBD1 as a possible D gene (5 bases). The V gene lost 4 bases and the J gene lost 4 bases, with 11 bases spanning the gap. The V gene's germline CDR1 is SGHNT and CDR2 YYREEE (reference sequence). This CDR3 is 13 amino acids long. The DNA of the CDR3 is TGTGCCAGCAGCACCGGGACGGGCTATGGCTACACCTTC. Amino acid sequence: CASSTGTGYGYTF.

The CDR3 coding sequence is TGTGCCTGGAGTGTCGGCAGGGGTCAAGGCTACACCTTC. The encoded protein is CAWSVGRGQGYTF. The chain couples TRBV30 to TRBJ1-2; a weak D match, TRBD1 (6 bases). Germline V lookup: CDR1 GTSNPN, CDR2 SVGIG (reference sequence). V lost 0 bases to trimming and J lost 8 bases, with 13 bases between them. CDR3 size: 13 residues.

This sequence joins TRBV18 and TRBJ2-4; a weak D match, TRBD2 (6 bases). Germline loops: CDR1 KGHSH, CDR2 LQKENI. The CDR3 is 14 amino acids. V lost 0 bases, J lost 9 bases, and 12 bases lay in between. The CDR3 sequence: CASSPPGEGGIQYF. The CDR3 DNA sequence: TGTGCCAGCTCACCACCTGGCGAGGGAGGCATTCAGTACTTC.

The chain has TRBV7-9 and TRBJ1-6; possible D gene TRBD1, 5 bases. V was cut by 5 bases and J by 9 bases, with 11 bases left in between. The CDR3 length is 13 residues. Germline lookup yields CDR1 SEHNR and CDR2 FQNEAQ (reference sequence). In nucleotides, the CDR3 is TGTGCCAGCAGCCCGGGGACTATTTCACCCCTCCACTTT. Translating gives CASSPGTISPLHF.

The chain recombines TRBV25-1 with TRBJ2-1; 14 nucleotides match TRBD2. Germline trimming cut 5 bases from V and 7 bases from J; bases unmatched to any gene: 10. Germline V gives CDR1 MGHDK, CDR2 SYGVNS. This CDR3 has 17 residues. CDR3 sequence: CASSPRGTSGSGNEQFF. In nucleotides, the CDR3 is TGTGCCAGCAGTCCCCGAGGGACTAGCGGGAGCGGAAATGAGCAGTTCTTC.

This clone has only one observation. This chain joins TRBV4-1 and TRBJ2-7; TRBD1 is a possible D gene (6 bases). The V end lost 0 bases, the J end lost 0 bases, and 18 bases lay between the germline ends. The CDR3 consists of 18 residues. The germline CDR1 and CDR2 sequences are MGHRA and YSYEKL. This CDR3 reads CASSQEAPGTPNSYEQYF. The DNA for the CDR3 is TGCGCCAGCAGCCAAGAAGCCCCCGGGACACCCAACTCCTACGAGCAGTACTTC.

The J gene is TRBJ1-5, the V gene TRBV18; D might be TRBD1 (5 bases). The CDR3 is made up of 16 amino acids. Germline CDR1 KGHSH, CDR2 LQKENI. Trimming stripped 2 bases from V and 4 bases from J, with 15 bases between. CDR3 sequence reads: CASSPGSGFQNQPQHF. In DNA form, the CDR3 reads TGTGCCAGCTCACCAGGATCAGGGTTTCAGAATCAGCCCCAGCATTTT.

The chain couples TRBV19 to TRBJ2-5; D is undetermined. The CDR3 spans 11 residues. Trimming took off 6 bases at V and 5 bases at J, with 7 bases between the two ends. Germline CDR1 LNHDA, CDR2 SQIVND (reference sequence). The CDR3 loop reads CASSLGETQYF. For the CDR3, the DNA is TGTGCCAGTAGCCTGGGCGAGACCCAGTACTTC. Variable domain in full (rest from reference TRBV19 and TRBJ2-5): DGGITQSPKYLFRKEGQNVTLSCEQNLNHDAMYWYRQDPGQGLRLIYYSQIVNDFQKGDIAEGYSVSREKKESFPLTVTSAQKNPTAFYLCASSLGETQYFGPGTRLLVL.

Here the CDR3 DNA reads TGTGCCAGTAGTATAGGGCTAGCGGATGCCTACAATGAGCAGTTCTTC. This codes for CASSIGLADAYNEQFF. V gene TRBV19 combines with J gene TRBJ2-1, with 7 bases that match TRBD2. This CDR3 has 16 amino acids. Germline CDR1 LNHDA, CDR2 SQIVND (reference sequence). V dropped 1 base and J dropped 2; count of bases not matched to a gene: 5.

This chain links TRBV27 with TRBJ2-5; D perhaps matches TRBD1 (6 bases). Trimming pared 5 bases from V and 2 bases from J, leaving 12 bases between. The CDR3 runs to 14 residues. From germline, CDR1 is MNHEY and CDR2 SMNVEV (reference sequence). The CDR3 DNA follows: TGTGCCAGCAGTCCATGGACAGATCAAGAGACCCAGTACTTC. This translates into CASSPWTDQETQYF.

This clone was detected once. This sequence joins TRBV6-5 and TRBJ2-7; no clear D. This CDR3 region has 13 residues. Per the germline V gene, CDR1 is MNHEY and CDR2 is SVGAGI. The V gene lost 1 base and the J gene lost 4 bases, with 8 bases spanning the gap. CDR3 bases: TGTGCCAGCAGTTACTGGTCGGGTTACGAGCAGTACTTC. It encodes CASSYWSGYEQYF.

The chain employs TRBV6-2 or TRBV6-3 and TRBJ1-1; D call uncertain. The ends were cut back, 5 bases at V and 5 bases at J, with 15 bases in the middle. Germline V lookup: CDR1 MNHEY, CDR2 SVGEGT. The CDR3 sequence is 14 residues long. CDR3 region: CASSPPTKGTEAFF. For the CDR3, the DNA is TGTGCCAGCAGTCCCCCCACGAAGGGAACTGAAGCTTTCTTT.

The chain has TRBV9 and TRBJ1-2; the D is unclear. CDR3 length equals 11 residues. Germline V gene sequence: CDR1 SGDLS, CDR2 YYNGEE. Trimming removed 3 bases at V and 1 base at J, with 1 base between. The CDR3 here is CASSDNYGYTF. The CDR3 nucleotides read TGTGCCAGCAGCGATAACTATGGCTACACCTTC.

The V and J genes are TRBV6-6 and TRBJ2-2; possible D gene TRBD1, 5 bases. The V gene lost 5 bases and the J gene lost 1 base, with 17 bases spanning the gap. The CDR3 runs 17 residues. The germline CDR1 and CDR2 sequences are MNHNY and SVGAGI (reference sequence). The CDR3 DNA reads as TGTGCCAGCAGTCGCGACTCCCGACAGTGGAACACCGGGGAGCTGTTTTTT. Translation: CASSRDSRQWNTGELFF.

The chain joins TRBV2 to TRBJ1-2; D is ambiguous. Germline assignment: CDR1 SNHLY and CDR2 FYNNEI. Trimming shortened V by 5 bases and J by 4 bases, and 5 bases separated the two germline ends. The CDR3 is made up of 11 amino acids. The CDR3 loop reads CASSISYGYTF. The CDR3 region has the DNA TGTGCCAGCAGTATTTCCTATGGCTACACCTTC. Combining the CDR3 with reference TRBV2 and TRBJ1-2 gives the whole variable domain EPEVTQTPSHQVTQMGQEVILRCVPISNHLYFYWYRQILGQKVEFLVSFYNNEISEKSEIFDDQFSVERPDGSNFTLKIRSTKLEDSAMYFCASSISYGYTFGSGTRLTVV.